The clone carrying this TCR beta chain was observed a handful of times. Its antigen is still unknown. The record originates from a study of response to subunit inactivated influenza vaccine. The study, taken as a whole, reports: Authors suggested that a seasonal influenza vaccination recruits few new T cells each time.

MiXCR was run by TCRdb on the RT-PCR reads, yielding one entry per CDR3 protein. The table has hundreds of thousands of distinct CDR3 sequences, around 14% seen once; the top ten hold approximately 6.5%. This CDR3 comprises 16 residues. The ends were cut back, 4 bases at V and 1 base at J, with 11 bases in the middle. CDR1 is MGHRA, CDR2 YSYEKL, per germline. The TCR was taken from a man in his fifties or sixties who received an inactivated influenza vaccine. The specimen comprised PBMCs from blood, sampled approximately 15 days before vaccination. V gene TRBV4-1 combines with J gene TRBJ1-6, with D possibly being TRBD1 (6 bases). CDR3 in amino acids: CASSPRRGSYNSPLHF. CDR3 sequence (DNA): TGCGCCAGCAGCCCCAGGAGGGGGTCCTATAATTCACCCCTCCACTTT.